This T cell receptor (beta chain) came from a study of T cell clones after liver transplantation. Across the whole study: Draws occurred before transplant, before withdrawal, and after complete or failed withdrawal. Findings of the study overall: Compared with third party-reactive sequences, donor-reactive ones declined more, independent of withdrawal success.

With V trimmed by 6 bases and J by 7 bases, 4 bases remained unmatched. Germline-derived CDR1 and CDR2 are SNHLY and FYNNEI. This CDR3 region has 15 residues. As to this clone: The antigen is unknown.

Assay used: immunoSEQ multiplex PCR; TCRdb lists only in-frame clones, some missing. The sample lists roughly 100,000 clones, roughly four fifths occurring once. The chain employs TRBV2 and TRBJ2-2, with 14 bases matching TRBD2. Sequencing used CD4+ T cells from blood, obtained before liver transplant. The sequence derives from a human donor who received a liver transplant. The DNA of the CDR3 is TGTGCCAGCAGGGGACTAGCGGGAGTGGGCGGGGAGCTGTTTTTT. This sequence encodes CASRGLAGVGGELFF. The full variable domain, with the rest looked up from reference TRBV2 and TRBJ2-2, is EPEVTQTPSHQVTQMGQEVILRCVPISNHLYFYWYRQILGQKVEFLVSFYNNEISEKSEIFDDQFSVERPDGSNFTLKIRSTKLEDSAMYFCASRGLAGVGGELFFGEGSRLTVL.